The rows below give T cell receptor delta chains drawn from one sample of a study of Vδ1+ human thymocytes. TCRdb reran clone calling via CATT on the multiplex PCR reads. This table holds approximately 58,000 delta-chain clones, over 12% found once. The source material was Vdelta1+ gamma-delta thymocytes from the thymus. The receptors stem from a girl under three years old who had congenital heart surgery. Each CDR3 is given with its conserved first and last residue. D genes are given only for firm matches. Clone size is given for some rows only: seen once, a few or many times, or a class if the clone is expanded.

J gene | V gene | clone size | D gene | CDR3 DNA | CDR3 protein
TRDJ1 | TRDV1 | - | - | TGTGCTCTTGGTCATGCCGGCCTTCCTCTTACGGGGGGATCACACTACACCGATAAACTCATCTTT | CALGHAGLPLTGGSHYTDKLIF
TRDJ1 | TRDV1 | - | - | TGTGCTCTTAGGAGGGAATACCGAAACTCCTACACCGATAAACTCATCTTT | CALRREYRNSYTDKLIF
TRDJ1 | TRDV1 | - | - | TGTGCTCTTGGGGAACTCCATCCGAGACAAATCTTAGATAAACTCATCTTT | CALGELHPRQILDKLIF
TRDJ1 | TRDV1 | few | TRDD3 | TGTGCTCTTGGGTATCACCTACGAGCTTATGGACTGGGGGCCACCGATAAACTCATCTTT | CALGYHLRAYGLGATDKLIF
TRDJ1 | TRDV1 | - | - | TGTGCTCTTGGGGAACTGTGCGGCCTTCCCAACGTGTACACCGATAAACTCATCTTT | CALGELCGLPNVYTDKLIF
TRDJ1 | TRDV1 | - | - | TGTGCTCTTGGGGAACTAGTACGTCGGCGACCTCCCTTCGCCGATAAACTCATCTTT | CALGELVRRRPPFADKLIF
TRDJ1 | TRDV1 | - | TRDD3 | TGTGCTCTTGCGATATTTTCAGGCTGGCGGGGGGATACGCGCGCTCTTGGCCTTCTTTTGTACACCGATAAACTCATCTTT | CALAIFSGWRGDTRALGLLLYTDKLIF
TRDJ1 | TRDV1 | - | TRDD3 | TGTGCTCTTGGGGAACGAGCGGCCCCCCGACTGGGGGACGCCACCAGTATCCGGGGACTTTGCGATAAACTCATCTTT | CALGERAAPRLGDATSIRGLCDKLIF
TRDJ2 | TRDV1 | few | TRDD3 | TGTGCTCTTGCTGGACTGGGGGCCAACCAGACAGCACAACTCTTCTTT | CALAGLGANQTAQLFF
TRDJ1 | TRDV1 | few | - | TGTGCTCTTGGGGGGGGCCTTCCTACCGTGTACTGGGGGACCGTGGGACTCATCTTT | CALGGGLPTVYWGTVGLIF
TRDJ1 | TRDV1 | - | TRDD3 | TGTGCTCTTGGGGACTTAGACTTGAGGAAAAGGACTGGGGGATACGTAGCCGATAAACTCATCTTT | CALGDLDLRKRTGGYVADKLIF
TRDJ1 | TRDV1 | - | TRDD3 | TGTGCTCTTGGGGAACTGGGGGCCTTCGCCGTAACCTGGCGAGGGATACGCGTCGATAAACTCATCTTT | CALGELGAFAVTWRGIRVDKLIF
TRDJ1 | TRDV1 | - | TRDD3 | TGTGCTCTTGGGGAACCACCTCCTCCGATACTGGGGGATCTTAGCCCTAAACTCATCTTT | CALGEPPPPILGDLSPKLIF
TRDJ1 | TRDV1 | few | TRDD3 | TGTGCTCTTGGGGAACTCCCCTACAGCGGTACTGGGGGATTGGAACTCATCTTT | CALGELPYSGTGGLELIF
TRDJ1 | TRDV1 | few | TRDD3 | TGTGCTCTTGGGGAACGGACCCTACTCAGGGGGATACGAGATAGGTCCGATAAACTCATCTTT | CALGERTLLRGIRDRSDKLIF
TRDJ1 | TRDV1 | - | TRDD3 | TGTGCTCTTGGGGAACGGCTGCCCTGGGGGATACGAGGGGGTAAACTCATCTTT | CALGERLPWGIRGGKLIF
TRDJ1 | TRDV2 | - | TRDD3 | TGTGCCTGTGATGGGGCCGGTCCGTACTTACTGGGGGTCCTGTACACCGATAAACTCATCTTT | CACDGAGPYLLGVLYTDKLIF
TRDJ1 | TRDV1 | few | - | TGTGCTCTTGGGACCTTCCCTACTCGTTTCACCGATAAACTCATCTTT | CALGTFPTRFTDKLIF
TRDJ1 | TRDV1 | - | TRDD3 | TGTGCTCTTGGGAAAGGGGCGAGGGGATACGATGCCGATAAACTCATCTTT | CALGKGARGYDADKLIF
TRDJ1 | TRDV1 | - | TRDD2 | TGTGCTCTTGGGGAGAGGCTTCCTTCCTACGTGCTGGGGGACACCGATAAACTCATCTTT | CALGERLPSYVLGDTDKLIF
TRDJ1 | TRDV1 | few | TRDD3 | TGTGCTCTTGGGGAACTTCCTTGCGCTGCCGGAGACCATACTGGGGGATGCTACACCGATAAACTCATCTTT | CALGELPCAAGDHTGGCYTDKLIF
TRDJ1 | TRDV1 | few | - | TGTGCTCTTGGGCGATCCGGGACCCCTACCAAACTCATCTTT | CALGRSGTPTKLIF
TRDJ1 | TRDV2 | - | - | TGTGCCTGTGACTCGCCCCTTCCCGGGGGATACACCGATAAACTCATCTTT | CACDSPLPGGYTDKLIF
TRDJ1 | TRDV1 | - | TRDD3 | TGTGCTCTTGGGGAGAAGTCCTCCGAGTTGTTAAGTTGGTGGGGGATGACCGATAAACTTATCTTT | CALGEKSSELLSWWGMTDKLIF
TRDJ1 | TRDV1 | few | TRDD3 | TGTGCTCTTGGCTCCAGTGCGAATACTGGGGGAAACGGGGATCGGAAACTCATCTTT | CALGSSANTGGNGDRKLIF
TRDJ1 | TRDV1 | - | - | TGTGCTCTTGGGGCTTTCCTACAAGCGGGATACCGCAAACTCATCTTT | CALGAFLQAGYRKLIF
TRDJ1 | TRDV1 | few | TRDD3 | TGTGCTCTTGGGCAATTTACCCTCCTAAGGGCGACTGGGGGATACGGGTTAACGTACACCGATAAACTCATCTTT | CALGQFTLLRATGGYGLTYTDKLIF
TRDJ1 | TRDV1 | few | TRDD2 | TGTGCTCTTGGGGAACTAGTTTCCCCCTCTTCCTACGTGATTGGGGGCACCCCTTACACCGATAAACTCATCTTT | CALGELVSPSSYVIGGTPYTDKLIF
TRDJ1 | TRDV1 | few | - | TGTGCTCTTGGGGAACTAGGAGCTTCCTACGTCCTACTGGGGCAGTACACCGATAAACTCATCTTT | CALGELGASYVLLGQYTDKLIF
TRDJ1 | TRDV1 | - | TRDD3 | TGTGCTCTTGGGCAACAAGACTACGAGGTACTGGGGGACCTAACCGATAAACTCATCTTT | CALGQQDYEVLGDLTDKLIF
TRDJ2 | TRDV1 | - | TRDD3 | TGTGCTCTTGGGGAAGGGGAATCCTTCGTGGGATACGGGGATGCAGCACAACTCTTCTTT | CALGEGESFVGYGDAAQLFF
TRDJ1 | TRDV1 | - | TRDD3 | TGTGCTCTTGGGGCGTTCTGCAAGGGGGCTTCCTTCGACTGGGGGATAAAACTCATCTTT | CALGAFCKGASFDWGIKLIF
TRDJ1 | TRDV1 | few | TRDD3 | TGTGCTCTTGGGGAACTAAGAGGGGAGACTGGGGGATACGCGGCCTCCTACACCGATAAACTCATCTTT | CALGELRGETGGYAASYTDKLIF
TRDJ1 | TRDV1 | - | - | TGTGCTCTTGGGGAACTAGGTAGCCTCAAACTCATCTTT | CALGELGSLKLIF
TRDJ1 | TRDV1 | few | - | TGTGCTCTTGGGGAACAGTTATTCCCTTCAGGCTATCATCGAACGACGCTGACCGATAAACTCATCTTT | CALGEQLFPSGYHRTTLTDKLIF
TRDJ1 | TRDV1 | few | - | TGTGCTCTTGGGGGGCCCATTCCTACGTACTGGGTTACCGATAAACTCATCTTT | CALGGPIPTYWVTDKLIF
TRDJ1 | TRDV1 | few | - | TGTGCTCTTGGGGAAGACTCCGACAACCACCGCTTAACCGATAAACTCATCTTT | CALGEDSDNHRLTDKLIF
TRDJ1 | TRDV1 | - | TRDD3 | TGTGCTCTTGGGGATCTCTTCCCGCTGGGGGACGCGTACACCGATAAACTCATCTTT | CALGDLFPLGDAYTDKLIF
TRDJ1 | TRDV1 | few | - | TGTGCTCTAGTTCCTACGACCGTACTGGGGACCGATAAACTCATCTTT | CALVPTTVLGTDKLIF
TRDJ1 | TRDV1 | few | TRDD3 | TGTGCTCTTGGGGAACTTTCCCTTCCCAGCGTCATGCTGGGGGATAGATCGTGCACCGATAAACTCATCTTT | CALGELSLPSVMLGDRSCTDKLIF